These 29 T cell receptor beta chains share one sample of origin, sequenced in a study of early T cells in non-severe SARS-CoV-2 infection. TCRdb fed the 5' RACE reads into MiXCR, producing one record per CDR3 protein. The repertoire consists of tens of thousands of distinct CDR3 sequences, with more than 12% occurring once and the leading ten covering roughly 3.8%. The specimen comprised whole blood, sampled at baseline. The receptors shown here come from an adult who was a healthcare worker with PCR-confirmed SARS-CoV-2 infection or an uninfected control (not recorded which).

This clonotype appeared many times. The chain employs TRBV27 and TRBJ2-6; D gene ambiguous. The CDR3 sequence is 15 residues long. The V gene's germline CDR1 is MNHEY and CDR2 SMNVEV (reference sequence). Deletions cut 2 bases from V and 4 bases from J, with 9 bases between. The CDR3 DNA reads TGTGCCAGCAGTTTAGGGTCTCTGGGGGCCAACGTCCTGACTTTC. Translation gives CASSLGSLGANVLTF. The full variable domain, with the rest looked up from reference TRBV27 and TRBJ2-6, is EAQVTQNPRYLITVTGKKLTVTCSQNMNHEYMSWYRQDPGLGLRQIYYSMNVEVTDKGDVPEGYKVSRKEKRNFPLILESPSPNQTSLYFCASSLGSLGANVLTFGAGSRLTVL.

The gene calls are TRBV5-1 and TRBJ1-6, with unresolved D. The V gene lost 0 bases and the J gene lost 9 bases, with 10 bases spanning the gap. This CDR3 region has 14 residues. In germline, CDR1 is SGHRS, CDR2 YFSETQ. In nucleotides, the CDR3 is TGCGCCAGCAGCTTGGCCGGGTATGGTTCACCCCTCCACTTT. It encodes CASSLAGYGSPLHF. The full variable domain, in which reference TRBV5-1 and TRBJ1-6 provide the parts outside the CDR3, is KAGVTQTPRYLIKTRGQQVTLSCSPISGHRSVSWYQQTPGQGLQFLFEYFSETQRNKGNFPGRFSGRQFSNSRSEMNVSTLELGDSALYLCASSLAGYGSPLHFGNGTRLTVT.

Points on this clonotype: A much bigger clone sits one base away, suggesting this may be a read error. V usage is TRBV7-8 and J usage is TRBJ2-1; D might be TRBD1 (5 bases). This CDR3 contains 15 residues. Looked up from germline, CDR1 is SGHVS and CDR2 is FQNEAQ. Between the trimmed V and J ends, which lost 4 bases and 8 bases, there was a span of 18 bases. The CDR3 sequence is CASSSPTRGDDEQFF. For the CDR3, the DNA is TGTGCCAGCAGCTCCCCCACAAGGGGTGACGATGAGCAGTTCTTC.

This clonotype was detected only a few times. The chain combines TRBV7-3 with TRBJ2-2, with 9 bases fitting TRBD2. There are 16 residues in the CDR3. Germline V gene sequence: CDR1 SGHTA, CDR2 FQGTGA. Germline trimming cut 5 bases from V and 3 bases from J; bases unmatched to any gene: 7. The CDR3 coding sequence is TGTGCCAGCAGCCCAGCCCTAGCGGGATACACCGGGGAGCTGTTTTTT. Amino acids: CASSPALAGYTGELFF.

This clonotype was picked up a small number of times. The chain has TRBV28 and TRBJ2-7; D not resolved. Germline CDR1 and CDR2: MDHEN and SYDVKM. This CDR3 has 11 amino acids. V was cut by 5 bases and J by 12 bases, with 14 bases left in between. CDR3: CASSLDGPSYF. The DNA of the CDR3 is TGTGCCAGCAGTCTAGACGGACCTTCGTACTTC. The full variable domain, its missing parts supplied by reference TRBV28 and TRBJ2-7, is DVKVTQSSRYLVKRTGEKVFLECVQDMDHENMFWYRQDPGLGLRLIYFSYDVKMKEKGDIPEGYSVSREKKERFSLILESASTNQTSMYLCASSLDGPSYFGPGTRLTVT.

This clonotype turned up a few times. The chain links TRBV2 to TRBJ2-7; 13 bases agree with TRBD2. After removal of 6 bases from V and 7 bases from J, the junction contained 15 bases not matched to a gene. The CDR3 consists of 17 residues. Germline V CDR1 and CDR2: SNHLY, FYNNEI. CDR3 protein: CASSRLGTSGRAVEQYF. The CDR3 DNA reads TGTGCCAGCAGCCGCTTGGGAACTAGCGGGAGGGCCGTTGAGCAGTACTTC.

The gene calls are TRBV19 and TRBJ2-3; maybe TRBD1 (6 bases). The CDR3 covers 17 residues. In germline, CDR1 is LNHDA, CDR2 SQIVND (reference sequence). V gave up 5 bases and J gave up 2 bases, with 20 bases separating them. The CDR3 DNA reads as TGTGCCAGTAGTTCGACTTCAACAGGGTTGGCCACAGATACGCAGTATTTT. Translated: CASSSTSTGLATDTQYF.

The chain joins TRBV5-6 to TRBJ2-2; no definite D call. Germline CDR1 and CDR2: SGHDT and YYEEEE. The germline V and J ends were trimmed by 0 bases and 6 bases, with 9 bases remaining between them. This CDR3 has 14 residues. Here the CDR3 DNA reads TGTGCCAGCAGCTTGGGGAGCTGGGCCGGGGAGCTGTTTTTT. As protein: CASSLGSWAGELFF.

This chain joins TRBV9 and TRBJ1-1, with D possibly being TRBD1 (6 bases). V was shortened by 3 bases and J by 1 base, with 10 bases between the two germline ends. CDR1 and CDR2 (germline): SGDLS, YYNGEE. This CDR3 is built from 14 residues. For the CDR3, the DNA is TGTGCCAGCAGCGGGGGACACCCGAACACTGAAGCTTTCTTT. It specifies CASSGGHPNTEAFF. Looking up the rest from reference TRBV9 and TRBJ1-1 gives the full variable domain: DSGVTQTPKHLITATGQRVTLRCSPRSGDLSVYWYQQSLDQGLQFLIQYYNGEERAKGNILERFSAQQFPDLHSELNLSSLELGDSALYFCASSGGHPNTEAFFGQGTRLTVV.

This clonotype has ten or more counts. The rearrangement links TRBV28 to TRBJ2-7; possibly TRBD2 for D (7 bases). The germline V and J ends were trimmed by 2 bases and 0 bases, with 14 bases remaining between them. The V gene's germline CDR1 is MDHEN and CDR2 SYDVKM. The CDR3 extends over 16 amino acids. This CDR3 reads CASSLGGADPSYEQYF. CDR3 bases: TGTGCCAGCAGTTTAGGGGGGGCCGACCCCTCCTACGAGCAGTACTTC.

This clonotype was counted only a few times. The chain combines TRBV4-1 with TRBJ1-1; D is unresolved. Trimming removed 0 bases from V and 3 bases from J, with 8 bases in between. CDR1 and CDR2 (germline): MGHRA, YSYEKL. This CDR3 region has 14 residues. The chain's CDR3 is CASSQERSDTEAFF. The CDR3 region has the DNA TGCGCCAGCAGCCAAGAACGGTCGGACACTGAAGCTTTCTTT.

In its sample, this clonotype was seen a few times. The chain joins TRBV7-2 to TRBJ2-1; 10 bases match TRBD1. With 10 bases clipped from V and 2 bases from J, the junction kept 8 bases outside the gene matches. Germline CDR1 reads SGHTA; CDR2 reads FQGNSA. The length of the CDR3 is 15 residues. The CDR3 coding sequence is TGTGCCATCCTTGGAGGACAGGGGGCCTACAATGAGCAGTTCTTC. It yields the protein CAILGGQGAYNEQFF.

This clonotype occurred a few times. The V gene is TRBV12-3 or TRBV12-4, the J gene TRBJ2-5; D is undetermined. The CDR3 has 14 residues. Deletions cut 4 bases from V and 5 bases from J, with 14 bases between. The CDR3 here is CASSSREKGETQYF. The CDR3 DNA reads TGTGCCAGCAGTTCCCGTGAAAAGGGCGAGACCCAGTACTTC.

The chain carries TRBV10-2 and TRBJ2-7; 15 nucleotides line up with TRBD2. The CDR3 has 17 residues. Losses at the gene ends were 7 bases for V and 6 bases for J; bases not matched to a gene: 13. Germline CDR1 is WSHSY and CDR2 is SAAADI. The CDR3 spells CASKRGLAGGPGLEQYF. The CDR3, as DNA: TGCGCCAGCAAACGAGGACTAGCGGGAGGGCCGGGGCTCGAGCAGTACTTC.

The gene calls are TRBV28 and TRBJ2-1, with unresolved D. The CDR3 length is 14 residues. Germline V gene sequence: CDR1 MDHEN, CDR2 SYDVKM. Deletions cut 6 bases from V and 6 bases from J, with 15 bases between. The CDR3 coding sequence is TGTGCCAGCAGGACCCACGGGTCTCCCAATGAGCAGTTCTTC. The encoded protein is CASRTHGSPNEQFF.

This clonotype came up many times. The chain combines TRBV28 with TRBJ2-1; 11 nucleotides agree with TRBD2. CDR1 is MDHEN and CDR2 is SYDVKM in the germline V gene. The CDR3 has 15 residues. V trimming: 4 bases; J trimming: 7 bases; junction bases outside the gene matches: 6. The CDR3 sequence is CASSSLAGGVNEQFF. CDR3 in DNA: TGTGCCAGCAGTTCTCTAGCGGGAGGAGTAAATGAGCAGTTCTTC.

V gene TRBV3-1 combines with J gene TRBJ1-4; 7 bases map to TRBD1. Germline trimming cut 4 bases from V and 5 bases from J; bases unmatched to any gene: 10. The CDR3 is 16 residues long. The germline V gene encodes CDR1 LGHDT and CDR2 YNNKEL (reference sequence). CDR3 in amino acids: CASSRKNRGRNEKLFF. The CDR3 DNA reads as TGTGCCAGCAGCCGAAAAAACAGGGGTAGAAATGAAAAACTGTTTTTT.

CDR3 bases: TGTGCCAGCAGCTTCACAAGGAATGAGCAGTTCTTC. Encoded protein: CASSFTRNEQFF. V is TRBV3-1 and J is TRBJ2-1, with D uncertain. CDR1 is LGHDT and CDR2 is YNNKEL in the germline V gene (reference sequence). V lost 5 bases, J lost 7 bases, and 9 bases lay in between. This CDR3 has 12 amino acids.

J is TRBJ2-5 and V is TRBV2, with 7 bases aligning to TRBD2. The V segment lost 3 bases and the J segment 5 bases; nucleotides outside the gene matches: 0. The CDR3 sequence is 12 residues long. Germline CDR1 SNHLY, CDR2 FYNNEI. CDR3 residues: CASSERGETQYF. The CDR3 nucleotides are TGTGCCAGCAGTGAGCGGGGGGAGACCCAGTACTTC.

This clonotype showed up just a few times. V gene TRBV5-1 combines with J gene TRBJ2-1; 11 bases line up with TRBD1. Per the germline V gene, CDR1 is SGHRS and CDR2 is YFSETQ. The CDR3 is 14 amino acids. After removal of 6 bases from V and 5 bases from J, the junction contained 4 bases not matched to a gene. CDR3 DNA: TGCGCCAGCAACGGACAGGGGGCGAACAATGAGCAGTTCTTC. This translates into CASNGQGANNEQFF.

The chain employs TRBV19 and TRBJ2-3; 7 bases line up with TRBD2. Germline loops: CDR1 LNHDA, CDR2 SQIVND (reference sequence). The ends lost 3 bases at V and 4 bases at J; junction bases unmatched: 4. The CDR3 consists of 14 residues. The CDR3 DNA reads as TGTGCCAGTAGTATCGGCGGGAGCCCAGATACGCAGTATTTT. It translates to CASSIGGSPDTQYF.

In its sample, this clonotype was seen a few times. This chain links TRBV24-1 with TRBJ2-3, with 11 bases matching TRBD2. V trimming: 4 bases; J trimming: 5 bases; junction bases outside the gene matches: 7. The CDR3 has 16 amino acids. Germline V gene sequence: CDR1 KGHDR, CDR2 SFDVKD. CDR3 protein: CATSEPTSGSQDTQYF. The CDR3 bases are TGTGCCACCAGTGAACCTACTAGCGGGAGTCAAGATACGCAGTATTTT.

The chain employs TRBV5-4 and TRBJ2-5; D remains unclear. V lost 4 bases and J 2 bases, leaving 12 bases between the germline ends. CDR3 length equals 14 residues. CDR1 is SGHNT and CDR2 is YYREEE in the germline V gene (reference sequence). In nucleotides, the CDR3 is TGTGCCAGCAGCCGTCCAGAGCAGCAAGAGACCCAGTACTTC. Translated: CASSRPEQQETQYF.

This clonotype was recorded at least ten times. V usage is TRBV5-1 and J usage is TRBJ2-1; D uncertain. Trimming took 3 bases from V and 8 from J, leaving 15 bases between them. The CDR3 has 14 amino acids. CDR1 and CDR2 (germline): SGHRS, YFSETQ. This CDR3 reads CASSSRNGWDEQFF. DNA for the CDR3: TGCGCCAGCAGCTCAAGAAACGGGTGGGATGAGCAGTTCTTC. Based on the CDR3 plus reference TRBV5-1 and TRBJ2-1, the full variable domain is KAGVTQTPRYLIKTRGQQVTLSCSPISGHRSVSWYQQTPGQGLQFLFEYFSETQRNKGNFPGRFSGRQFSNSRSEMNVSTLELGDSALYLCASSSRNGWDEQFFGPGTRLTVL.

CDR3 sequence: CASSSSAREETQYF. The CDR3 DNA reads as TGTGCCAGCAGCTCCTCAGCTAGGGAAGAGACCCAGTACTTC. The chain has TRBV3-1 and TRBJ2-5; D remains ambiguous. The CDR3 runs to 14 residues. The V and J ends lost 5 bases and 3 bases respectively, with 13 bases between them. From germline, CDR1 is LGHDT and CDR2 YNNKEL (reference sequence).

V and J are TRBV6-2 or TRBV6-3 and TRBJ2-1; D is undetermined. Germline V CDR1 and CDR2: MNHEY, SVGEGT. The V and J ends lost 4 bases and 3 bases respectively, with 4 bases between them. The CDR3 extends over 12 amino acids. DNA of the CDR3: TGTGCCAGCAGTTCTGTCTACAATGAGCAGTTCTTC. Translated: CASSSVYNEQFF.

The chain carries TRBV10-1 and TRBJ1-3; D perhaps matches TRBD1 (6 bases). This CDR3 has 15 amino acids. Germline-derived CDR1 and CDR2 are WNHNN and SYGVQD (reference sequence). V lost 3 bases and J lost 0, with 9 bases in between. The CDR3 sequence is CASSDARGSGNTIYF. The CDR3 bases are TGCGCCAGCAGTGATGCCAGGGGCTCTGGAAACACCATATATTTT.

This clonotype was observed a few times. This sequence joins TRBV11-2 and TRBJ2-1; no clear D gene. CDR3 length: 19 residues. V gave up 11 bases and J gave up 7 bases, with 36 bases separating them. The germline CDR1 and CDR2 sequences are SGHAT and FQNNGV. The CDR3 sequence: CAGPGNGAYRVPGFNEQFF. In DNA, the CDR3 is TGTGCCGGACCGGGCAACGGCGCCTACCGGGTCCCCGGGTTTAATGAGCAGTTCTTC.

The chain employs TRBV7-7 and TRBJ1-4; TRBD1 aligns across 7 bases. In germline, CDR1 is SSHAT, CDR2 FNYEAQ (reference sequence). After removal of 5 bases from V and 0 bases from J, the junction contained 3 bases not matched to a gene. The CDR3 is 15 residues long. The CDR3 loop reads CASSGTASTNEKLFF. In DNA, the CDR3 is TGTGCCAGCAGCGGGACAGCTTCAACTAATGAAAAACTGTTTTTT.